The entry below gives a single T cell receptor (beta chain) sequence along with its context. Its antigen is as yet unknown. This entry belongs to a study of shared clonotypes between healthy human individuals. The study, taken as a whole, reports: Represented diversity, genetic and exposure-history alike, was limited by few donors.

The ends were cut back, 1 base at V and 3 bases at J, with 16 bases in the middle. The V gene's germline CDR1 is SGHDN and CDR2 FVKESK. CDR3 length: 17 residues. Authors' data handling: Junction-only sequences without quality scores came from ImmunoSEQ, so filtering differed. Clones were sequenced by immunoSEQ multiplex PCR, and TCRdb holds only the in-frame ones, with some missing. V and J calls and clone size are given by that table; D and trimming were obtained from the DNA. The sample has about 660,000 clones; around two thirds are singletons. The gene calls are TRBV14 and TRBJ2-4; tentatively, D is TRBD1 (6 bases). This TCR was recovered from a woman aged 30 to 39 in good health. Sequencing was performed on memory CD4+ T cells sorted from blood. The subset is: CD45RA-negative fraction. CDR3 protein: CASSQGWLRGGKNIQYF. The CDR3 DNA reads TGTGCCAGCAGCCAAGGATGGCTAAGAGGGGGCAAAAACATTCAGTACTTC.